These 5 T cell receptor beta chains were sequenced from one sample in a study of memory CD4+ T cells and cytomegalovirus serostatus. Assay used: immunoSEQ multiplex PCR; TCRdb lists only in-frame clones, some missing. The data show about 60,000 clones, about 80% seen once. The sort gate was single viable CD3+CD4+CD8-CD45RO+ cells for memory CD4+ T cells. The material sequenced was memory CD4+ T cells from blood. The source is an adult in good health and CMV-seropositive.

The chain combines TRBV6-5 with TRBJ1-1; D is ambiguous. CDR3 length: 15 amino acids. Germline V gives CDR1 MNHEY, CDR2 SVGAGI. V was clipped by 3 bases and J by 2 bases, with 13 bases between them. This chain's CDR3 is CASSYAAGSNTEAFF. As DNA, the CDR3 is TGTGCCAGCAGTTATGCGGCTGGCAGCAACACTGAAGCTTTCTTT.

This sequence joins TRBV5-6 and TRBJ1-1, with D unclear. The CDR3 is made up of 12 amino acids. Trimming shortened V by 4 bases and J by 1 base, and 5 bases separated the two germline ends. Per the germline V gene, CDR1 is SGHDT and CDR2 is YYEEEE. DNA of the CDR3: TGTGCCAGCAGCCCCCGGAACACTGAAGCTTTCTTT. The encoded protein is CASSPRNTEAFF.

The chain carries TRBV12-5 and TRBJ2-7; 8 bases are shared with TRBD2. In germline, CDR1 is LGHNT, CDR2 FRNRAP. The CDR3 runs to 15 residues. J was trimmed by 5 bases and V by 10 bases; bases with no gene match: 16. The CDR3 loop is CAIHPPGLGSHEQYF. For the CDR3, the DNA is TGTGCTATTCACCCACCGGGACTAGGTTCCCACGAGCAGTACTTC. The whole variable domain, filled in from reference TRBV12-5 and TRBJ2-7, reads DARVTQTPRHKVTEMGQEVTMRCQPILGHNTVFWYRQTMMQGLELLAYFRNRAPLDDSGMPKDRFSAEMPDATLATLKIQPSEPRDSAVYFCAIHPPGLGSHEQYFGPGTRLTVT.

This rearrangement joins TRBV10-3 to TRBJ2-5; D ambiguous. The CDR3 spans 14 residues. The V gene lost 0 bases and the J gene lost 1 base, with 6 bases spanning the gap. Germline V gene data show CDR1 as ENHRY and CDR2 as SYGVKD. Here the CDR3 DNA reads TGTGCCATCAGTGAGTCGAACAGCCAAGAGACCCAGTACTTC. Protein product: CAISESNSQETQYF.

This clone turned up a few times. The chain combines TRBV28 with TRBJ2-3; 8 bases line up with TRBD2. J was trimmed by 6 bases and V by 4 bases; bases with no gene match: 9. The CDR3 is 15 amino acids. Germline values: CDR1 MDHEN, CDR2 SYDVKM. CDR3 nucleotide sequence: TGTGCCAGCAGTTCTCAGCAAGCGGGAGCTGATACGCAGTATTTT. Protein product: CASSSQQAGADTQYF. Full variable domain (rest looked up from reference TRBV28 and TRBJ2-3): DVKVTQSSRYLVKRTGEKVFLECVQDMDHENMFWYRQDPGLGLRLIYFSYDVKMKEKGDIPEGYSVSREKKERFSLILESASTNQTSMYLCASSSQQAGADTQYFGPGTRLTVL.